This T cell receptor (beta chain) was identified during a study of cytomegalovirus exposure and HLA in healthy donors. General study results and limits: In vitro checks showed that a few CMV-associated chains really do target CMV antigens.

Germline lookup yields CDR1 MNHNS and CDR2 SASEGT. The V gene lost 2 bases and the J gene lost 5 bases, with 9 bases spanning the gap. The CDR3 runs to 13 residues. Details on this clone: Its antigen is still unknown.

The study ran its PCR with 60 Vbeta and 13 Jbeta primers. Produced via immunoSEQ multiplex PCR; TCRdb's table is partial and in-frame only. The table has fewer than 100,000 clones, 78% seen once. V and J are TRBV6-1 and TRBJ1-2, with D unresolved. The receptor was isolated from a male donor in good health and CMV-seropositive. Sequenced: PBMCs. The CDR3 spells CASSELAEYGYTF. The CDR3 DNA follows: TGTGCCAGCAGTGAATTAGCAGAGTATGGCTACACCTTC.